Below are 9 T cell receptor beta chains sequenced from a single sample in a study of blood T cell repertoires in COVID-19. Using immunoSEQ multiplex PCR, the repertoire was profiled, and TCRdb retains in-frame clones only, with some absent. The sample has 80,000 or so clones, around 74% seen once; the top ten hold 9.9%. Sequencing used peripheral blood. The receptors come from a human donor in a cohort sampled during active COVID-19.

The chain uses TRBV15 and TRBJ2-7; 11 positions agree with TRBD2. V lost 0 bases and J lost 6; bases outside the gene matches: 4. Germline CDR1 and CDR2: LNHNV and YYDKDF (reference sequence). The CDR3 covers 15 residues. For the CDR3, the DNA is TGTGCCACCAGCAGAGATCTCCTAGCGGGGGGCGAGCAGTACTTC. Translating it yields CATSRDLLAGGEQYF.

This sequence joins TRBV30 and TRBJ1-5; no reliable D call. Germline V lookup: CDR1 GTSNPN, CDR2 SVGIG (reference sequence). The CDR3 has 13 residues. The germline V and J ends were trimmed by 2 bases and 3 bases, with 8 bases remaining between them. For the CDR3, the DNA is TGTGCCTGGAGTCAACAGCTCAATCAGCCCCAGCATTTT. This translates into CAWSQQLNQPQHF.

This rearrangement joins TRBV25-1 to TRBJ1-4; D unresolved. The germline V gene encodes CDR1 MGHDK and CDR2 SYGVNS. Trimming stripped 7 bases from V and 8 bases from J, with 8 bases between. The CDR3 is 11 residues long. CDR3 protein: CASTLAEKLFF. CDR3 in DNA: TGTGCCAGCACCTTAGCCGAAAAACTGTTTTTT.

The genes are TRBV19 and TRBJ2-6; D perhaps matches TRBD2 (5 bases). Germline V gives CDR1 LNHDA, CDR2 SQIVND (reference sequence). V lost 4 bases, J lost 0 bases, and 10 bases lay in between. CDR3 length: 16 residues. In DNA, the CDR3 is TGTGCCAGTAGTAAGATAGGGAGCTCTGGGGCCAACGTCCTGACTTTC. Protein sequence: CASSKIGSSGANVLTF.

The rearrangement uses TRBV2 and TRBJ1-4; D is ambiguous. Germline V gene data show CDR1 as SNHLY and CDR2 as FYNNEI. CDR3 size: 14 residues. Trimming left V 3 bases short and J 3 bases short, with 8 bases between. For the CDR3, the DNA is TGTGCCAGCAGTGAGATGGCTTCTAATGAAAAACTGTTTTTT. Amino acid sequence: CASSEMASNEKLFF.

The CDR3 bases are TGTGCCAGCAGTTCGGACAGTACTCTCTCCTACAATGAGCAGTTCTTC. It codes for CASSSDSTLSYNEQFF. The chain recombines TRBV28 with TRBJ2-1; a weak D match, TRBD1 (6 bases). Germline V gene lookup returns CDR1 MDHEN and CDR2 SYDVKM. This CDR3 is 16 amino acids long. With 4 bases removed from V and 0 bases from J, the gap between germline ends came to 13 bases.

This chain links TRBV9 with TRBJ1-5; no clear D gene. The CDR3 has 16 amino acids. Germline CDR1 is SGDLS and CDR2 is YYNGEE. Trimming stripped 0 bases from V and 0 bases from J, with 10 bases between. The CDR3 nucleotides are TGTGCCAGCAGCGTAGGCGTCGGTTATAGCAATCAGCCCCAGCATTTT. Amino acids: CASSVGVGYSNQPQHF.

The rearrangement uses TRBV7-2 and TRBJ2-7, with 7 positions matching TRBD1. The CDR3 covers 14 residues. J was trimmed by 4 bases and V by 2 bases; bases with no gene match: 5. The germline V gene encodes CDR1 SGHTA and CDR2 FQGNSA. CDR3 region: CASSLFQGEYEQYF. In DNA form, the CDR3 reads TGTGCCAGCAGCTTATTCCAGGGGGAGTACGAGCAGTACTTC.

V usage is TRBV6-5 and J usage is TRBJ2-7; D unclear. V shed 4 bases and J shed 3 bases, with 16 bases lying between them. Germline CDR1 and CDR2: MNHEY and SVGAGI. This CDR3 comprises 15 residues. The CDR3 loop is CASSLRHWALYEQYF. The CDR3 bases are TGTGCCAGCAGTTTAAGGCACTGGGCCCTCTACGAGCAGTACTTC.